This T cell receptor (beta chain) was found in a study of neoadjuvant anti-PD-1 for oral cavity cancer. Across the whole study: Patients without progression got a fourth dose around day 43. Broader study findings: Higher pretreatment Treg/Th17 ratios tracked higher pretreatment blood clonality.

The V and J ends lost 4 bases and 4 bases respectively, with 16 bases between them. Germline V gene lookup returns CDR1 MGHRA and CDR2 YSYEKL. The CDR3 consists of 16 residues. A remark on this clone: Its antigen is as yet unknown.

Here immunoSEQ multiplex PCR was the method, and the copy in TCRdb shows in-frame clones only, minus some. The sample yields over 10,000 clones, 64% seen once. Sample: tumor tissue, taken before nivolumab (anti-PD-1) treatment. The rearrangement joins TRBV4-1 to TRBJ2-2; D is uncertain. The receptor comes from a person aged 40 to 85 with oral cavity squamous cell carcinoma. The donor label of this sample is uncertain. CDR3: CASSPKSLTGTGELFF. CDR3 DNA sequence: TGCGCCAGCAGCCCTAAAAGCTTAACGGGCACCGGGGAGCTGTTTTTT.